The 27 T cell receptor beta chains reported below all come from one sample, sequenced in a study of T cell repertoires in cytomegalovirus infection. What these receptors recognize is not known. TCRdb re-derived calls from the reads in MiXCR, one entry per CDR3 protein. The sample has fewer than 1,000,000 distinct CDR3 sequences; around 32% are singletons. The sample consisted of cultured CD8+ T cells from PBMCs, taken from culture after CMV antigen stimulation. These TCRs come from a human donor in good health (CMV status not recorded). Some clones in this sample may be carry-over from other donors' samples.

The chain is built from TRBV27 and TRBJ2-5, with 7 bases identical to TRBD1. V lost 3 bases to trimming and J lost 3 bases; unmatched junction nucleotides: 7. The germline V gene encodes CDR1 MNHEY and CDR2 SMNVEV (reference sequence). This CDR3 comprises 15 residues. The CDR3 DNA reads as TGTGCCAGCAGTTTCAATCCGGGACAGAAAGAGACCCAGTACTTC. Protein sequence: CASSFNPGQKETQYF.

This clonotype was counted between two and nine times. The rearrangement links TRBV4-1 to TRBJ1-5; TRBD1 might be the D (5 bases). The CDR3 contains 15 residues. Germline loops: CDR1 MGHRA, CDR2 YSYEKL. Deletions cut 4 bases from V and 4 bases from J, with 14 bases between. In nucleotides, the CDR3 is TGCGCCAGCAGCCTCGCCGGGACGGCGAATCAGCCCCAGCATTTT. This encodes CASSLAGTANQPQHF.

This clonotype occurred many times. This chain joins TRBV7-2 and TRBJ2-5; a possible D gene is TRBD1 (5 bases). V was cut by 3 bases and J by 9 bases, with 8 bases left in between. The CDR3 totals 11 residues. Germline CDR1 SGHTA, CDR2 FQGNSA. The CDR3 DNA reads as TGTGCCAGCAGCTTTTTAGGGGCCCAGTACTTC. Protein sequence: CASSFLGAQYF.

This clonotype was picked up a small number of times. The chain couples TRBV12-3 or TRBV12-4 to TRBJ2-1; a weak D match, TRBD1 (6 bases). CDR3 size: 15 residues. The germline V and J ends were trimmed by 5 bases and 3 bases, with 14 bases remaining between them. CDR3 loop: CASSIPGQGYNEQFF. For the CDR3, the DNA is TGTGCCAGCAGTATCCCGGGACAAGGCTACAATGAGCAGTTCTTC.

The rearrangement joins TRBV6-5 to TRBJ2-2; 7 bases agree with TRBD1. Per the germline V gene, CDR1 is MNHEY and CDR2 is SVGAGI. The CDR3 runs 16 residues. Trimming at V came to 5 bases and at J to 0 bases, leaving 6 bases not matched to a gene. The CDR3 here is CASSPYQGANTGELFF. As DNA, the CDR3 is TGTGCCAGCAGTCCCTATCAGGGGGCGAACACCGGGGAGCTGTTTTTT.

This clonotype was seen a handful of times. The chain is built from TRBV15 and TRBJ1-5; D remains ambiguous. CDR3 length equals 15 residues. Deletions cut 2 bases from V and 8 bases from J, with 16 bases between. Germline V gene lookup returns CDR1 LNHNV and CDR2 YYDKDF (reference sequence). CDR3 residues: CATSRSREPWEPQHF. In nucleotides, the CDR3 is TGTGCCACCAGCAGATCGCGGGAACCCTGGGAGCCCCAGCATTTT.

At least ten counts were recorded for this clonotype. The V and J genes are TRBV7-2 and TRBJ2-4, with D uncertain. The CDR3 has 11 amino acids. V was shortened by 3 bases and J by 8 bases, with 5 bases between the two germline ends. The V gene's germline CDR1 is SGHTA and CDR2 FQGNSA. CDR3 coding DNA: TGTGCCAGCAGCTTTCAACACATTCAGTACTTC. It translates to CASSFQHIQYF.

The gene calls are TRBV11-3 and TRBJ2-7, with D hard to call. The ends were cut back, 6 bases at V and 0 bases at J, with 6 bases in the middle. The CDR3 totals 12 residues. Germline assignment: CDR1 SGHNT and CDR2 YENEEA. The CDR3 DNA reads as TGTGCCAGCAGAGCCACCTCCTACGAGCAGTACGTC. Translation: CASRATSYEQYV.

This clonotype was seen a handful of times. The V gene is TRBV10-3, the J gene TRBJ1-6, with 8 bases matching TRBD1. Germline values: CDR1 ENHRY, CDR2 SYGVKD. This CDR3 region has 18 residues. Unmatched junction bases numbered 10, after V lost 3 bases and J lost 3 bases. The CDR3 DNA sequence: TGTGCCATCAGTGATATCTGGGACAGGCCTGACTATAATTCACCCCTCCACTTT. Its translation is CAISDIWDRPDYNSPLHF.

The genes are TRBV19 and TRBJ2-3, with TRBD1 matching 7 bases. This CDR3 is built from 17 residues. Germline CDR1 reads LNHDA; CDR2 reads SQIVND (reference sequence). After removal of 7 bases from V and 2 bases from J, the junction contained 15 bases not matched to a gene. CDR3 bases: TGTGCCAGTACCCCCCAACCCTGGACAGGATTCACAGATACGCAGTATTTT. It translates to CASTPQPWTGFTDTQYF.

The chain carries TRBV4-1 and TRBJ1-1; TRBD1 matches at 7 bases. Germline-derived CDR1 and CDR2 are MGHRA and YSYEKL. The V gene end was trimmed by 4 bases and the J gene end by 5 bases; junction bases not matched to a gene: 10. The length of the CDR3 is 15 residues. The CDR3 region has the DNA TGCGCCAGCAGCCCCGGACAGGAGACGAGGACTGAAGCTTTCTTT. Translating gives CASSPGQETRTEAFF.

V is TRBV12-3 or TRBV12-4 and J is TRBJ1-2; a weak D match, TRBD1 (6 bases). The CDR3 is 15 residues long. Trimming pared 6 bases from V and 8 bases from J, leaving 22 bases between. Here the CDR3 DNA reads TGTGCCAGCAGACCCGACCTCTACAGGGAGGGAGGCTACACCTTC. Residues: CASRPDLYREGGYTF.

The table lists this clonotype with many counts. The J gene is TRBJ2-7, the V gene TRBV7-6; D possibly matches TRBD1 or TRBD2 (5 bases each). CDR3 length: 16 residues. Germline V gives CDR1 SGHVS, CDR2 FNYEAQ. Between the trimmed V and J ends, which lost 5 bases and 2 bases, there was a span of 19 bases. The CDR3 sequence: CASSPTQDRGAYEQYF. In nucleotides, the CDR3 is TGTGCCAGCAGCCCCACACAGGATCGAGGGGCCTACGAGCAGTACTTC.

This clonotype came up many times. The rearrangement joins TRBV28 to TRBJ1-1, with D unresolved. The CDR3 sequence is 13 residues long. The V and J ends lost 3 bases and 5 bases respectively, with 10 bases between them. The germline V gene has CDR1 MDHEN and CDR2 SYDVKM. CDR3 in amino acids: CASSLTVGTEAFF. The CDR3 nucleotides read TGTGCCAGCAGTTTGACGGTTGGTACTGAAGCTTTCTTT.

This sequence joins TRBV6-2 or TRBV6-3 and TRBJ1-2, with 9 nucleotides matching TRBD1. Germline values: CDR1 MNHEY, CDR2 SVGEGT. Trimming cost V 4 bases and J 5 bases; bases outside gene matches: 11. The CDR3 contains 16 residues. DNA of the CDR3: TGTGCCAGCAGTTTGGTGGAACAGGGGGCACCGTATGGCTACACCTTC. Amino acids: CASSLVEQGAPYGYTF.

A remark on this clonotype: One end of the junction fails to match germline, which may point to a read error. This chain connects TRBV5-4 to TRBJ2-7; 7 bases are shared with TRBD1. The CDR3 covers 14 residues. Germline V gives CDR1 SGHNT, CDR2 YYREEE (reference sequence). The CDR3 sequence is CAGSSTGTAYEQYF. CDR3 bases: TGTGCCGGCAGCTCTACCGGGACAGCCTACGAGCAGTACTTC.

Only a few counts were recorded for this clonotype. This chain joins TRBV5-8 and TRBJ1-5; D ambiguous. Trimming shortened V by 3 bases and J by 4 bases, and 11 bases separated the two germline ends. The CDR3 runs 14 residues. The germline CDR1 and CDR2 sequences are SGHTS and YDEGEE. The CDR3 DNA sequence: TGTGCCAGCAGCTCGCCCGTAATAAATCAGCCCCAGCATTTT. Its protein product is CASSSPVINQPQHF.

V is TRBV6-2 or TRBV6-3 and J is TRBJ1-5, with D unclear. The length of the CDR3 is 16 residues. The V gene's germline CDR1 is MNHEY and CDR2 SVGEGT. With 0 bases removed from V and 6 bases from J, the gap between germline ends came to 15 bases. CDR3 protein: CASSYSRGGKGQPQHF. The CDR3 region has the DNA TGTGCCAGCAGTTACTCACGGGGAGGAAAGGGTCAGCCCCAGCATTTT.

The chain is built from TRBV12-3 or TRBV12-4 and TRBJ1-5; D gene uncertain. The CDR3 sequence is 15 residues long. Trimming took off 3 bases at V and 2 bases at J, with 11 bases between the two ends. The chain's CDR3 is CASSFSTFGNQPQHF. Here the CDR3 DNA reads TGTGCCAGCAGTTTCTCGACATTCGGCAATCAGCCCCAGCATTTT.

J is TRBJ1-2 and V is TRBV2; D uncertain. The CDR3 length is 16 residues. V shed 2 bases and J shed 1 base, with 14 bases lying between them. CDR1 is SNHLY and CDR2 is FYNNEI in the germline V gene. CDR3 in DNA: TGTGCCAGCAGTGAACTGATAGGGTCGGTTAACTATGGCTACACCTTC. It is translated as CASSELIGSVNYGYTF.

The chain is built from TRBV25-1 and TRBJ2-5, with TRBD1 as a possible D gene (6 bases). Trimming removed 1 base at V and 1 base at J, with 19 bases between. The CDR3 is 18 residues long. CDR1 and CDR2 from the germline V gene are MGHDK and SYGVNS. Written as DNA, the CDR3 is TGTGCCAGCAGTGAATTACGCTACCTGGGACACTTCCAAGAGACCCAGTACTTC. Its protein is CASSELRYLGHFQETQYF.

The gene calls are TRBV29-1 and TRBJ2-1, with 9 bases identical to TRBD2. CDR1 is SQVTM, CDR2 ANQGSEA, per germline. V was clipped by 3 bases and J by 7 bases; unmatched bases: 4. The CDR3 runs to 13 residues. The CDR3 sequence: CSVEGLAGNEQFF. DNA of the CDR3: TGCAGCGTTGAGGGACTAGCTGGGAATGAGCAGTTCTTC.

This clonotype was recorded a few times. V is TRBV7-6 and J is TRBJ1-4, with TRBD1 matching 9 bases. The ends lost 5 bases at V and 6 bases at J; junction bases unmatched: 4. CDR3 size: 14 residues. Germline CDR1 reads SGHVS; CDR2 reads FNYEAQ. The CDR3 coding sequence is TGTGCCAGCAGCACCGGGACAGGGTATGAAAAACTGTTTTTT. It specifies CASSTGTGYEKLFF.

This clonotype has just a few counts. This chain joins TRBV24-1 and TRBJ2-1; D remains unclear. Trimming took 3 bases from V and 3 from J, leaving 14 bases between them. CDR3 length: 16 amino acids. Germline V gives CDR1 KGHDR, CDR2 SFDVKD. Here the CDR3 DNA reads TGTGCCACCAGTGATCGTGAGGCAGGCTTCTACAATGAGCAGTTCTTC. This sequence encodes CATSDREAGFYNEQFF.

This clonotype was seen ten or more times. The J gene is TRBJ1-2, the V gene TRBV7-2; maybe TRBD1 (5 bases). With 1 base removed from V and 4 bases from J, the gap between germline ends came to 16 bases. CDR1 and CDR2 from the germline V gene are SGHTA and FQGNSA. The CDR3 is 16 amino acids. The chain's CDR3 is CASSLDPVGGVYGYTF. Here the CDR3 DNA reads TGTGCCAGCAGCTTAGACCCCGTGGGGGGGGTCTATGGCTACACCTTC.

This clonotype showed up just a few times. The CDR3 DNA reads as TGTGCCAGCAGCCATGTGTGGGACAGGAGGTCTGAAGCTTTCTTT. Residues: CASSHVWDRRSEAFF. V gene TRBV3-1 combines with J gene TRBJ1-1, with 8 nucleotides matching TRBD1. This CDR3 comprises 15 residues. Germline V gene data show CDR1 as LGHDT and CDR2 as YNNKEL (reference sequence). The ends lost 3 bases at V and 6 bases at J; junction bases unmatched: 9.

This clonotype appeared a few times. The chain is built from TRBV6-1 and TRBJ2-1, with 9 positions matching TRBD2. With 8 bases clipped from V and 6 bases from J, the junction kept 2 bases outside the gene matches. CDR3 size: 12 residues. Germline-derived CDR1 and CDR2 are MNHNS and SASEGT. The CDR3 here is CASLAGTNEQFF. The CDR3 coding sequence is TGTGCCAGCCTAGCGGGGACCAATGAGCAGTTCTTC.